The source of this T cell receptor beta chain is a study of T cells in women clearing cervical HPV infection. Study-wide background: Cases were women with histologically confirmed HPV16-related CIN3 or worse, including a couple of invasive cancers. Regarding the study as a whole: CIN3+ cases had significantly higher TCR repertoire richness than controls, but evenness did not differ.

The CDR3 loop spans 15 amino acids. Germline CDR1 SGHRS, CDR2 YFSETQ. The trim removed 4 bases at V and 2 bases at J, leaving 7 bases unmatched. Repertoires were generated with immunoSEQ multiplex PCR, while TCRdb's copy carries only in-frame clones and drops some. This table lists roughly 35,000 clones. With respect to this clone: Its antigen is unidentified. The read ends 3 residues before the CDR3 terminus; that terminus is restored from the germline J gene.

The TCR originated in a woman between 18 and 70 years old with a cervical HPV16 infection that either progressed to CIN3+ or cleared (not recorded which). Sequencing input: blood buffy coat. This rearrangement joins TRBV5-1 to TRBJ2-3, with 7 bases that match TRBD2. The sequenced CDR3 bases are TGCGCCAGCAGCCCCCAAAGCGGGGCCACAGATACG. This gives the protein CASSPQSGATDT. From start to end, the CDR3 is CASSPQSGATDTQYF.